The 2 T cell receptor beta chains in this list originate from one sample, sequenced in a study of blood T cell repertoires in COVID-19. The data were produced by immunoSEQ multiplex PCR, yet TCRdb's version contains in-frame clones alone and is incomplete. The sample includes about 79,000 clones, around 89% seen only once; the top ten take 11% to 15%. What was sequenced was peripheral blood. These receptors all stem from a man aged 70 or older with active or convalescent COVID-19.

The CDR3 spells CASNSKREQYF. The DNA for the CDR3 is TGTGCCAGCAATTCAAAGCGGGAGCAGTACTTC. The rearrangement uses TRBV28 and TRBJ2-7; D perhaps matches TRBD2 (5 bases). This CDR3 contains 11 residues. Germline V gene sequence: CDR1 MDHEN, CDR2 SYDVKM. Trimming stripped 7 bases from V and 7 bases from J, with 11 bases between.

The chain couples TRBV2 to TRBJ1-2; TRBD1 agrees at 7 bases. Germline V CDR1 and CDR2: SNHLY, FYNNEI. CDR3 length: 14 amino acids. The V gene end was trimmed by 7 bases and the J gene end by 1 base; junction bases not matched to a gene: 6. The CDR3 reads CASTGQVVNYGYTF. For the CDR3, the DNA is TGTGCCAGCACTGGACAGGTAGTTAACTATGGCTACACCTTC.